The clone carrying this T cell receptor (beta chain) was seen repeatedly, ten times or more. The cDNA was synthesized by 5'RACE incorporating 10-nucleotide random UMIs. TCRdb processed the 5' RACE reads anew with MiXCR; each CDR3 protein has one entry. Found here are 30,000 to 45,000 distinct CDR3 sequences, about 9.3% of them singletons; the top ten hold 6.6%. These data belong to a study of neurological immune-mediated disorders. The V end lost 3 bases, the J end lost 0 bases, and 18 bases lay between the germline ends. Germline CDR1 and CDR2: SGHVS and FQNEAQ. The CDR3 has 19 amino acids. Specimen: PBMCs. The receptor was isolated from a woman aged 25-40 years with HTLV-1-associated myelopathy (HAM/TSP). This rearrangement joins TRBV7-8 to TRBJ2-6; D perhaps matches TRBD1 (5 bases). CDR3 in DNA: TGTGCCAGCAGCTTGGGGCCCGGCTCCTTGGACTCTGGGGCCAACGTCCTGACTTTC. Amino acid sequence: CASSLGPGSLDSGANVLTF. Full variable domain (remainder filled in from reference TRBV7-8 and TRBJ2-6): GAGVSQSPRYKVAKRGQDVALRCDPISGHVSLFWYQQALGQGPEFLTYFQNEAQLDKSGLPSDRFFAERPEGSVSTLKIQRTQQEDSAVYLCASSLGPGSLDSGANVLTFGAGSRLTVL.